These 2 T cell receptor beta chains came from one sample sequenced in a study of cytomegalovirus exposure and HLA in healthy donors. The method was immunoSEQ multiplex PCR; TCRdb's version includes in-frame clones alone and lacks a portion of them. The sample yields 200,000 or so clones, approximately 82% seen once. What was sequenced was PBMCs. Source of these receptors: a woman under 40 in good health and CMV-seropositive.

CDR3 bases: TGTGCCAGCAGTTACGGGCTCGATCAGCCCCAGCATTTT. Translation gives CASSYGLDQPQHF. The chain is built from TRBV6-6 and TRBJ1-5; D gene ambiguous. This CDR3 region has 13 residues. V lost 2 bases, J lost 5 bases, and 7 bases lay in between. The germline V gene has CDR1 MNHNY and CDR2 SVGAGI (reference sequence).

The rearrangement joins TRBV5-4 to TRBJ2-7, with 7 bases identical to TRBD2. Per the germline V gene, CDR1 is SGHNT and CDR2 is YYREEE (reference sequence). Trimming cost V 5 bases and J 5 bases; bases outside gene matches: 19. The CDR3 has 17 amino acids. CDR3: CASSGGEKNVRGDEQYF. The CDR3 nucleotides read TGTGCCAGCAGTGGGGGGGAAAAAAACGTACGAGGGGACGAGCAGTACTTC.